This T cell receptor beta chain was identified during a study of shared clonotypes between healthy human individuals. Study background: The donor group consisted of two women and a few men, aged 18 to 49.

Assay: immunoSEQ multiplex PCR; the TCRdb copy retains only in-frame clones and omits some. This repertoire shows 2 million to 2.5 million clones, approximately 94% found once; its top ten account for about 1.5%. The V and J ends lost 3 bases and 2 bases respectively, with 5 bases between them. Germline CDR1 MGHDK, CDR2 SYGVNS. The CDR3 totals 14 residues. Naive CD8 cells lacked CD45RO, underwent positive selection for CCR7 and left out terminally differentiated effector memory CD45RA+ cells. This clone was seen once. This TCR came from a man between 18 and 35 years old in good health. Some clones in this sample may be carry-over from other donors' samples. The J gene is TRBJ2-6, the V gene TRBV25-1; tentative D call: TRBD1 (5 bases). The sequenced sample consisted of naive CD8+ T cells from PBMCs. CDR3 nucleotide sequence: TGTGCCAGCAGTGACAGGGCTGGGGCCAACGTCCTGACTTTC. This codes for CASSDRAGANVLTF.